Shown below are 5 T cell receptor beta chains from a single sample sequenced in a study of cytomegalovirus exposure and HLA in healthy donors. 60 Vbeta and 13 Jbeta primers were used in PCR. The data were produced by immunoSEQ multiplex PCR, yet TCRdb's version contains in-frame clones alone and is incomplete. The sample contains approximately 73,000 clones, roughly 70% of which appear only once. The sample was PBMCs. These receptors all stem from a man between 65 and 85 years old in good health and CMV-seronegative.

This clone was recorded a few times. The V and J genes are TRBV4-1 and TRBJ2-7; the match to TRBD1 covers 11 bases. The V gene's germline CDR1 is MGHRA and CDR2 YSYEKL. The CDR3 is made up of 15 amino acids. V gave up 5 bases and J gave up 4 bases; unmatched junction bases: 7. The CDR3 DNA sequence: TGCGCCAGCAGCTCCTGGACAGGGGGCCCTTACGAGCAGTACTTC. Translated: CASSSWTGGPYEQYF.

The rearrangement joins TRBV19 to TRBJ2-5, with D tentatively TRBD1 (5 bases). From germline, CDR1 is LNHDA and CDR2 SQIVND (reference sequence). This CDR3 contains 16 residues. Trimming stripped 1 base from V and 5 bases from J, with 17 bases between. The CDR3 nucleotides read TGTGCCAGTAGTATAGTGTTAGGGGATTTTGCCGAGACCCAGTACTTC. Translation gives CASSIVLGDFAETQYF.

This chain uses TRBV2 with TRBJ1-2; maybe TRBD1 (6 bases). The CDR3 consists of 15 residues. Germline CDR1 and CDR2: SNHLY and FYNNEI. The V and J ends lost 1 base and 0 bases respectively, with 9 bases between them. The CDR3 is CASSEDRAANYGYTF. DNA of the CDR3: TGTGCCAGCAGTGAAGACAGGGCAGCTAACTATGGCTACACCTTC.

In this sample, this clone turned up a few times. The rearrangement uses TRBV6-6 and TRBJ1-2; D is unclear. Trimming stripped 7 bases from V and 7 bases from J, with 13 bases between. Germline V gene data show CDR1 as MNHNY and CDR2 as SVGAGI (reference sequence). CDR3 size: 12 residues. The CDR3 DNA follows: TGTGCCAGCACTAGTAGTCGTGGTGGCTACACCTTC. Protein product: CASTSSRGGYTF.

This rearrangement joins TRBV5-5 to TRBJ2-2, with D possibly matching TRBD2 (5 bases). V gave up 4 bases and J gave up 3 bases, with 13 bases separating them. Germline-derived CDR1 and CDR2 are SGHKS and YYEKEE (reference sequence). This CDR3 contains 15 residues. CDR3 residues: CASSPLSAHTGELFF. CDR3 nucleotides: TGTGCCAGCAGCCCCCTTAGCGCTCACACCGGGGAGCTGTTTTTT.